Included here is one T cell receptor (beta chain) sequence, with context. The antigen is unknown. Trimming left V 6 bases short and J 8 bases short, with 25 bases between. The V gene's germline CDR1 is MNHEY and CDR2 SVGEGT. This CDR3 has 17 amino acids. The data belong to a study of human T cells and chemical hapten exposure. General study points: Expanded TCRs clustered into significantly more large CDR3 similarity groups than controls, the analysis revealed. Unchanged with DPC sensitization were TCRs above 1 in 1000 frequency.

Time point given: patch test 1, 2 weeks after DPC sensitization. Treatment given: therapeutic diphenylcyclopropenone sensitization with weekly scalp DPC. Original methodology: Sequenced samples showed a median of around 91,000 TCRs each, with counts running from around 25,000 to 690,000. TCRdb reprocessed the RACE reads with MiXCR, giving one entry per CDR3 protein. TCRdb's processing, not the authors', yielded these V and J calls. The table has around 300,000 distinct CDR3 sequences, approximately 6.9% seen once. The chain has TRBV6-2 or TRBV6-3 and TRBJ1-4, with D perhaps TRBD1 (5 bases). Sequences were derived from whole blood, sampled in connection with sensitization to the hapten diphenylcyclopropenone (DPC). The clonotype originates from a woman aged 18-29 years with alopecia areata. Some clones in this sample may be carry-over from other donors' samples. The CDR3 coding sequence is TGTGCCAGCAGCGGGGATTTTGGAAAGGGGCCTTGGGAAAAACTGTTTTTT. Protein sequence: CASSGDFGKGPWEKLFF.